This TCR beta chain was retrieved from a study of CD8+ T cells in alopecia areata. Turning to the study itself: Patients in the study were on tofacitinib for 6 to 18 months, then off it for 6 months.

This CDR3 is built from 13 residues. V was clipped by 1 base and J by 8 bases, with 7 bases between them. Germline CDR1 is SGDLS and CDR2 is YYNGEE. TCR sequencing used cDNA made by reverse transcription of extracted RNA. Only in-frame clones appear in the TCRdb table, and some are missing; sequencing was by immunoSEQ multiplex PCR. The table has 150,000 to 200,000 clones, 50% to 75% seen once. Sequences were derived from CD4+ T cells sorted from blood, sampled at week 0. The genes are TRBV9 and TRBJ1-6, with a possible D match to TRBD1 (5 bases). The receptor's source is a human donor with alopecia areata. The CDR3: CASSVKQDSPLHF. DNA of the CDR3: TGTGCCAGCAGCGTAAAACAGGATTCACCCCTCCACTTT.